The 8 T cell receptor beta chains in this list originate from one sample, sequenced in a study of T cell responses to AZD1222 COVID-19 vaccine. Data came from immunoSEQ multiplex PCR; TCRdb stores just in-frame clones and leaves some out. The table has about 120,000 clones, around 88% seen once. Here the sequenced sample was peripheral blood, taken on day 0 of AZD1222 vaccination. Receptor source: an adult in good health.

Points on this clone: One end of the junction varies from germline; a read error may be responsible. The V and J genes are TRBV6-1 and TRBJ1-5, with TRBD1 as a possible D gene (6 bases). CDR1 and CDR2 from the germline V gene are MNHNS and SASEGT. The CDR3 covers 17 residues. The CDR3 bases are TGTGCCAGTAGTGAATGGAGAAAACAGGGCGACAATCAGCCCCAGCATTTT. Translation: CASSEWRKQGDNQPQHF.

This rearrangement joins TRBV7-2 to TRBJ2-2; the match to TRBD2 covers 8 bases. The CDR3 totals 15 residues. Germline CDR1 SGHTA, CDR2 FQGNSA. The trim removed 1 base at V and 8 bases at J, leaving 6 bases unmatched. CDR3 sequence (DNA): TGTGCCAGCAGCTTAGGACCGGGAGGGCAAGGGGAGCTGTTTTTT. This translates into CASSLGPGGQGELFF.

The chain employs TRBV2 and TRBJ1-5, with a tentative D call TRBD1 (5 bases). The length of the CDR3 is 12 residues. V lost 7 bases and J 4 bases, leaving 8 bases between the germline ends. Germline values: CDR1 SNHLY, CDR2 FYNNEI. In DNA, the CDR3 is TGTGCCAGCACAGACAGTAATCAGCCCCAGCATTTT. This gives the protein CASTDSNQPQHF.

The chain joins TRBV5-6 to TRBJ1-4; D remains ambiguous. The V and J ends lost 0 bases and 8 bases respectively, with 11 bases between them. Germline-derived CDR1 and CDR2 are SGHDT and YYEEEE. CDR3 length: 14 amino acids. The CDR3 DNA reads TGTGCCAGCAGCTTGGGAGGGTGGGGAGAAAAACTGTTTTTT. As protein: CASSLGGWGEKLFF.

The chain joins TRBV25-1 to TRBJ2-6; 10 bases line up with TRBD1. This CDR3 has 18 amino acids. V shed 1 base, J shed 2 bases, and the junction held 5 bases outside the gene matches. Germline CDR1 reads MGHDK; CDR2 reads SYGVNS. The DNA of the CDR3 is TGTGCCAGCAGTGAATTTGGGACAGGGGAGACTGGGGCCAACGTCCTGACTTTC. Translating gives CASSEFGTGETGANVLTF.

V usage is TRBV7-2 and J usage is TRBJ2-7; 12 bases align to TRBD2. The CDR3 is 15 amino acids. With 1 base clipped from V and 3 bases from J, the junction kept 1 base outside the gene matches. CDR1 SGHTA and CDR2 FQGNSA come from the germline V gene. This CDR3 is CASSLGTSGIYEQYF. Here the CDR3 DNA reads TGTGCCAGCAGCTTAGGGACTAGCGGGATCTACGAGCAGTACTTC.

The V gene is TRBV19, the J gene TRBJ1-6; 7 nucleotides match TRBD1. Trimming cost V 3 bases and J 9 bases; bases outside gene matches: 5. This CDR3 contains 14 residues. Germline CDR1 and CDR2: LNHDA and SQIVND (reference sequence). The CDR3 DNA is TGTGCCAGTAGTATCGCACAGGGGAGTTCACCCCTCCACTTT. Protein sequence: CASSIAQGSSPLHF.

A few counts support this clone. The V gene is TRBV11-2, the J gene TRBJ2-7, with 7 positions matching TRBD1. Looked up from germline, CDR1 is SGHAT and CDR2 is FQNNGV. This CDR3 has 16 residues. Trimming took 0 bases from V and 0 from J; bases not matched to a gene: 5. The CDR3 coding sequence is TGTGCCAGCAGCTTAGATCGTAGGGGGCCCTCCTACGAGCAGTACTTC. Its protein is CASSLDRRGPSYEQYF.